The present T cell receptor beta chain was sequenced within a study of T cell clonality in common variable immunodeficiency. The study, taken as a whole, reports: CVID subjects shared fewer TCRbeta clones than healthy controls did. What drives increased CVID clonality needs T cell subpopulation sequencing. Links between repertoire features and CVID complications were heterogeneity-limited. Compared with healthy controls, CVID subjects showed increased TCRbeta clonality, mostly in about a third.

The table came from immunoSEQ multiplex PCR; TCRdb's copy has only in-frame clones and leaves some out. The data show around 52,000 clones, none appearing only once, with 5.4% held by the ten largest. This clone has at least ten counts. The antigen is undetermined. The specimen sequenced was peripheral blood mononuclear cells. This sequence was found in a person aged 18 to 75 in good health.

CDR3 DNA (partial): TGTGCCAGTAGTCCGCCCCAGGTTCAGCCC. Protein: CASSPPQVQP. The whole CDR3 reads CASSPPQVQPQHF. The genes are TRBV19 and TRBJ1-5; D gene ambiguous. The read halts 3 residues ahead of the CDR3 end, with the missing end drawn from the germline J gene. Germline lookup yields CDR1 LNHDA and CDR2 SQIVND (reference sequence). This CDR3 contains 13 residues. Trimming cost V 5 bases and J 6 bases, with 11 bases left between them.